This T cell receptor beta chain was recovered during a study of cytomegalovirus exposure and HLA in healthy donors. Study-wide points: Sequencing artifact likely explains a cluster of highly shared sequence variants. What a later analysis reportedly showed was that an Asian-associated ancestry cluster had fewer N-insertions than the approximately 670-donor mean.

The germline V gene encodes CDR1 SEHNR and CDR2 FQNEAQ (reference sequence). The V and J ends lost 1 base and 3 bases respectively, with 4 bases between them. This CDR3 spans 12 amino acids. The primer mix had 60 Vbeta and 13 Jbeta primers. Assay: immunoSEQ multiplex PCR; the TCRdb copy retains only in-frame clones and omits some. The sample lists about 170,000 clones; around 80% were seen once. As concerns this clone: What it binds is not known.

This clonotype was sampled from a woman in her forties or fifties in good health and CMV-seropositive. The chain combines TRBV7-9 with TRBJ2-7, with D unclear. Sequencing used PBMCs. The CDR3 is CASSLGYYEQYF. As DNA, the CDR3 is TGTGCCAGCAGCTTAGGTTACTACGAGCAGTACTTC.